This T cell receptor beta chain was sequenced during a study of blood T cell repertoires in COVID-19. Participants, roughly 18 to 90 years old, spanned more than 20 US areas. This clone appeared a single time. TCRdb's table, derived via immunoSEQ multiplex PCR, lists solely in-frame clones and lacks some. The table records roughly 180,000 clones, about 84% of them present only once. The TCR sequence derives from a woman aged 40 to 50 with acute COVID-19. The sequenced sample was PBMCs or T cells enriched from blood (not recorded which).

The CDR3 bases are TGTGCCAGCAGCTTACCGGGCAGGGGGCCTGGGTATGGCTACACCTTC. Its translation is CASSLPGRGPGYGYTF. V usage is TRBV13 and J usage is TRBJ1-2, with TRBD1 matching over 8 bases. J was trimmed by 5 bases and V by 2 bases; bases with no gene match: 10. CDR3 length equals 16 residues. Per germline, CDR1 PRHDT and CDR2 FYEKMQ (reference sequence).